These 19 T cell receptor beta chains originate from one sample sequenced in a study of blood T cell repertoires in COVID-19. TCRdb's table, derived via immunoSEQ multiplex PCR, lists solely in-frame clones and lacks some. The sample includes about 370,000 clones, around 89% of them seen just once. The sequencing input was PBMCs or T cells enriched from blood (not recorded which). Source of these receptors: a man between 18 and 35 years old who had recovered from COVID-19.

V and J are TRBV7-3 and TRBJ1-2, with 8 nucleotides matching TRBD1. With V trimmed by 1 base and J by 6 bases, 4 bases remained unmatched. Germline loops: CDR1 SGHTA, CDR2 FQGTGA. The CDR3 loop spans 14 amino acids. The chain's CDR3 is CASSLSSGGDGYTF. The CDR3 DNA is TGTGCCAGCAGCTTAAGTTCAGGGGGCGATGGCTACACCTTC.

This clone has only a few counts. This chain connects TRBV7-3 to TRBJ2-2; the match to TRBD1 covers 12 bases. Trimming took 6 bases from V and 9 from J; bases not matched to a gene: 5. This CDR3 region has 14 residues. Germline values: CDR1 SGHTA, CDR2 FQGTGA. DNA for the CDR3: TGTGCCAGCAGTCGGGACAGGGGGCCTCGGGAGCTGTTTTTT. Translating it yields CASSRDRGPRELFF. Full variable domain (rest looked up from reference TRBV7-3 and TRBJ2-2): GAGVSQTPSNKVTEKGKYVELRCDPISGHTALYWYRQSLGQGPEFLIYFQGTGAADDSGLPNDRFFAVRPEGSVSTLKIQRTERGDSAVYLCASSRDRGPRELFFGEGSRLTVL.

V is TRBV9 and J is TRBJ2-7; TRBD1 matches 7 bases. V dropped 3 bases and J dropped 1; count of bases not matched to a gene: 4. Germline lookup yields CDR1 SGDLS and CDR2 YYNGEE. This CDR3 spans 14 amino acids. CDR3 loop: CASSADRDSYEQYF. CDR3 bases: TGTGCCAGCAGCGCCGACAGGGATTCCTACGAGCAGTACTTC.

The V call is TRBV5-5, the J call TRBJ2-7, with 7 nucleotides matching TRBD2. Germline CDR1 is SGHKS and CDR2 is YYEKEE (reference sequence). V lost 4 bases to trimming and J lost 9 bases; unmatched junction nucleotides: 1. This CDR3 region has 10 residues. This CDR3 reads CASSGGGQYF. DNA of the CDR3: TGTGCCAGCAGCGGCGGGGGGCAGTACTTC.

The CDR3 nucleotides read TGTGCCAGCAGCTTAACGGAGGTAAACACTGAAGCTTTCTTT. Amino acid sequence: CASSLTEVNTEAFF. The chain links TRBV7-2 to TRBJ1-1; D gene uncertain. The V end was cut by 2 bases, the J end by 2 bases, with 9 bases between. The CDR3 runs to 14 residues. Germline values: CDR1 SGHTA, CDR2 FQGNSA.

The rearrangement links TRBV6-5 to TRBJ1-2, with D hard to call. The CDR3 contains 15 residues. Looked up from germline, CDR1 is MNHEY and CDR2 is SVGAGI. V lost 0 bases and J lost 1, with 9 bases in between. CDR3 sequence (DNA): TGTGCCAGCAGTTACTCGTTCCGGGTTAACTATGGCTACACCTTC. Protein product: CASSYSFRVNYGYTF.

The chain employs TRBV5-1 and TRBJ1-1, with D unresolved. V was cut by 4 bases and J by 0 bases, with 7 bases left in between. CDR3 size: 13 residues. Per the germline V gene, CDR1 is SGHRS and CDR2 is YFSETQ. The CDR3 sequence is CASSAGLNTEAFF. CDR3 DNA: TGCGCCAGCAGCGCCGGGTTGAACACTGAAGCTTTCTTT.

This clone was seen just once. This chain links TRBV30 with TRBJ2-1; 11 bases fit TRBD2. Trimming at V came to 6 bases and at J to 7 bases, leaving 8 bases not matched to a gene. Germline CDR1 GTSNPN, CDR2 SVGIG (reference sequence). CDR3 size: 14 residues. The CDR3 here is CACNGLAGWNEQFF. CDR3 bases: TGTGCCTGTAACGGACTAGCGGGCTGGAATGAGCAGTTCTTC.

V is TRBV3-1 (or the pseudogene TRBV3-2) and J is TRBJ2-1; no firm D call. Germline CDR1 is LGHDT and CDR2 is YNNKEL (reference sequence). The length of the CDR3 is 16 residues. Trimming removed 0 bases from V and 0 bases from J, with 9 bases in between. This chain's CDR3 is CASSQDWSSSYNEQFF. Here the CDR3 DNA reads TGTGCCAGCAGCCAAGACTGGTCTAGCTCCTACAATGAGCAGTTCTTC.

The chain couples TRBV14 to TRBJ1-2; D is uncertain. Per the germline V gene, CDR1 is SGHDN and CDR2 is FVKESK. CDR3 length: 15 amino acids. V shed 4 bases and J shed 3 bases, with 15 bases lying between them. DNA of the CDR3: TGTGCCAGCAGCCCAGAGGTTATTAGTTACTATGGCTACACCTTC. It translates to CASSPEVISYYGYTF.

This chain uses TRBV3-1 (or the pseudogene TRBV3-2) with TRBJ2-7; tentative D call: TRBD2 (5 bases). The germline CDR1 and CDR2 sequences are LGHDT and YNNKEL (reference sequence). V was cut by 5 bases and J by 6 bases, with 14 bases left in between. This CDR3 is built from 13 residues. The CDR3 here is CASSSNMRAEQYF. CDR3 bases: TGTGCCAGCAGCTCCAATATGCGGGCCGAGCAGTACTTC.

CDR3 nucleotide sequence: TGTGCCAGCAGTGAGAGTGGACATCAAGAGACCCAGTACTTC. It translates to CASSESGHQETQYF. This chain joins TRBV6-1 and TRBJ2-5, with D possibly matching TRBD1 (5 bases). The CDR3 contains 14 residues. CDR1 is MNHNS, CDR2 SASEGT, per germline. Trimming stripped 3 bases from V and 2 bases from J, with 10 bases between.

V usage is TRBV28 and J usage is TRBJ2-7; the D gene is possibly TRBD1 (6 bases). CDR3 length: 13 amino acids. Trimming stripped 4 bases from V and 2 bases from J, with 9 bases between. Germline assignment: CDR1 MDHEN and CDR2 SYDVKM. The CDR3 DNA follows: TGTGCCAGCAGTTCACACAGGGCCTACGAGCAGTACTTC. Protein product: CASSSHRAYEQYF.

The J gene is TRBJ1-2, the V gene TRBV27; TRBD1 is a possible D gene (6 bases). This CDR3 region has 14 residues. Trimming removed 6 bases at V and 6 bases at J, with 17 bases between. Germline CDR1 MNHEY, CDR2 SMNVEV (reference sequence). The CDR3 bases are TGTGCCAGCAGCCCACGCGGACAGCATAATGGCTACACCTTC. Its translation is CASSPRGQHNGYTF.

This chain joins TRBV6-5 and TRBJ1-3; TRBD1 agrees at 8 bases. CDR3 length equals 14 residues. Germline V gene lookup returns CDR1 MNHEY and CDR2 SVGAGI. Unmatched junction bases numbered 9, after V lost 6 bases and J lost 8 bases. The CDR3 nucleotides read TGTGCCAGCAGCCTACTCGACAGGGGCGACACCATATATTTT. Its translation: CASSLLDRGDTIYF.

This clone was detected only once. One end of the junction varies from germline; a read error may be responsible. The rearrangement uses TRBV28 and TRBJ1-6, with 8 nucleotides matching TRBD1. CDR1 MDHEN and CDR2 SYDVKM come from the germline V gene. The CDR3 runs 14 residues. The DNA for the CDR3 is TGTGCCAGCACCATCAGGGGGCGTAATCCACCCCTCCACTTT. Translated: CASTIRGRNPPLHF.

The chain has TRBV18 and TRBJ2-5; TRBD2 is a possible D gene (6 bases). V was cut by 3 bases and J by 5 bases, with 10 bases left in between. This CDR3 has 13 residues. Germline V gene sequence: CDR1 KGHSH, CDR2 LQKENI. The CDR3 nucleotides read TGTGCCAGCTCACCTACTAGCATTGAGACCCAGTACTTC. Its translation is CASSPTSIETQYF. Full variable domain (outside the CDR3, taken from reference TRBV18 and TRBJ2-5): NAGVMQNPRHLVRRRGQEARLRCSPMKGHSHVYWYRQLPEEGLKFMVYLQKENIIDESGMPKERFSAEFPKEGPSILRIQQVVRGDSAAYFCASSPTSIETQYFGPGTRLLVL.

The V gene is TRBV6-5, the J gene TRBJ2-7; the match to TRBD1 covers 7 bases. The germline V gene has CDR1 MNHEY and CDR2 SVGAGI. This CDR3 is built from 15 residues. V was clipped by 4 bases and J by 4 bases; unmatched bases: 10. The CDR3 coding sequence is TGTGCCAGCAGTTTCAAACAGGGGTCCCCTTACGAGCAGTACTTC. Its translation is CASSFKQGSPYEQYF.

CDR3 loop: CASSLQGAEAFF. The CDR3 DNA follows: TGTGCCAGCAGCTTACAGGGGGCTGAAGCTTTCTTT. J is TRBJ1-1 and V is TRBV11-2; 7 nucleotides line up with TRBD1. In germline, CDR1 is SGHAT, CDR2 FQNNGV. The CDR3 has 12 amino acids. The J segment lost 6 bases and the V segment lost 2 bases, leaving 0 bases of the junction unmatched.